Below, one TCR beta chain is given with its context. No antigen is known for it. Base qualities were left out, and no much larger clone turns up one base away. Sequencer: Illumina HiSeq 1500. TCRdb ran its own pipeline on the public reads, namely fastp trimming at Q25 and MiXCR clone calling, and kept in-frame beta chains. Rows with one shared CDR3 protein collapse into an entry with the most common genes and DNA. The sample data list approximately 350,000 distinct CDR3 sequences, and about 35% of these were observed just once. 13% of the sample lies in the top ten. This sample is drawn from a study of T cell repertoires in cytomegalovirus infection (dated by TCRdb to the late 2010s). Turning to the overall study: Alongside well-studied HLA-B-restricted epitopes, the peptide stimulations were aimed at recently identified HLA-C-restricted CMV epitopes, whose presentation resists viral immunomodulation. Because public TCR beta signatures pointed to carriage of CMV infection together with the matching HLA type, the HLA type of each donor mattered for the analysis. Here is what the overall study found, with its caveats: Carriers of CMV infection plus the relevant HLA type were discriminated by the cumulative frequency of public TCR beta family members in the study cohort and in an independent approximately 350-donor cohort. In the ex vivo response, HLA-C-restricted CMV-specific TCR beta clonotypes were dominant, and in two of eight donors the single most frequent clonotype came from this HLA-C-restricted group.

Here V drops 5 bases and J drops 2 bases, and the junction holds 8 bases not matched to any gene. The CDR3 runs 17 residues from the cysteine to the phenylalanine. Only the CDR3 region is kept as DNA, spanning 51 bases read in frame from base 1. CDR1 and CDR2, looked up from the germline V gene (reference sequence), are DFQATT and SNEGSKA. Sample treatment or condition, as interpreted from the label and publication: in vitro stimulation with specific CMV peptide epitopes to enrich CMV-specific T cells. The chain couples TRBV20-1 to TRBJ2-3, with 15 bases in between that match TRBD2. The TCR was taken from a human donor in good health (CMV status not recorded). Some clones in this sample may be carry-over from other donors' samples. This sample comprised cultured PBMCs, obtained from culture after CMV antigen stimulation. The bases read TGCAGTGCTCGCAAGGGACTAGCGGGAGGCTACACAGATACGCAGTATTTT. Its translation is CSARKGLAGGYTDTQYF.